This T cell receptor (beta chain) derives from a study of blood T cells in healthy people across ages. Next came a second PCR, run for about 6 to 12 cycles, which used a sample-barcoded 5' primer along with a J-beta primer mix. Each TCR beta cDNA got a 12-nucleotide random molecular identifier. TCRdb independently ran MiXCR on the 5' RACE reads; one entry per CDR3 protein. The table records 850,000 to 1,000,000 distinct CDR3 sequences, 48% of them present only once. Donors ranged from 6 to 90 years old and were healthy Caucasians in Russia. No fewer than 7 million PBMCs went into each sample. Whole-study findings and limits: There was no known CMV status for donors, so expanded clonotype changes were possibly confounded.

This clonotype was observed at least ten times. Antigen unknown. Sequenced material: blood. This TCR was sampled from a man younger than 40 in good health.

CDR3 in DNA: TGTGCCACCAGTGAGAACACAGGGTCCGACGAGCAGTACTTC. Protein: CATSENTGSDEQYF. The chain has TRBV24-1 and TRBJ2-7; tentative D call: TRBD1 (6 bases). The ends were cut back, 4 bases at V and 5 bases at J, with 14 bases in the middle. CDR3 length: 14 residues. Per germline, CDR1 KGHDR and CDR2 SFDVKD.